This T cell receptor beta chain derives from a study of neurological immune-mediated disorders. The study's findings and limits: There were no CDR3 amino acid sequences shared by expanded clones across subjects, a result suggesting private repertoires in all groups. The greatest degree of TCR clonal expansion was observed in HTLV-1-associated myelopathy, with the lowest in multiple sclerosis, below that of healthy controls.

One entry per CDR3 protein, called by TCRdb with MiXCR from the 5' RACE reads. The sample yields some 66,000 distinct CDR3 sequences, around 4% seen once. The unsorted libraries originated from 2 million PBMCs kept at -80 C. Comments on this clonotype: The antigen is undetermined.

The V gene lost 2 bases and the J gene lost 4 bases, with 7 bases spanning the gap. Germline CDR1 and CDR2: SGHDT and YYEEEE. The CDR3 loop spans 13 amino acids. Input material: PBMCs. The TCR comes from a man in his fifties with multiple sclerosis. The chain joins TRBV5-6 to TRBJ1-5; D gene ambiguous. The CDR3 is CASSFRDNQPQHF. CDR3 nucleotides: TGTGCCAGCAGCTTCCGGGATAATCAGCCCCAGCATTTT.